This T cell receptor beta chain was sequenced for a study of CD8+CD57+ T cells in acquired aplastic anemia (dated by TCRdb to the late 2010s). For the study in its entirety: On average, sorted CD4+ and CD8+ cells yielded around 3.5 ug of extracted DNA, with a range of roughly 0.18 to 30 ug. An average of around 10 million reads for CD4+ cells and approximately 11 million reads for CD8+ cells was obtained from healthy donor samples. The research as a whole found: Between patients and healthy controls, no significant difference in CD8+ Simpson's diversity was found (P=0.060). Although roughly 29 CD8+ CDR3 sequences were shared by patients and controls, these sequences appeared highly expressed in patients and within the immunodominant clones of patients.

This clonotype turned up a few times. Its antigen remains unidentified. No quality values exist for individual bases; no much larger clone is one base distant. V and J are truncated by 2 bases and 7 bases respectively, leaving an intervening sequence of 15 bases. CDR1 and CDR2 are read off the germline V gene as SGHAT and FQNNGV. Its CDR3 holds 15 amino acids, cysteine through phenylalanine. Only the CDR3 DNA is retained, 45 bases long and in frame from the first base. Genomic DNA served as template for TCR beta VDJ combination and CDR3 sequence profiling. TCR repertoire sequencing was run on an Illumina HiSeq 2000. In the original analysis: Repertoires were assessed using TRBV/TRBJ rearrangement plots, CDR3 size and DJ length profiles, and Simpson's diversity index. The most abundant DNA sequence in the deep sequencing data was taken as the immunodominant clone. CDR3 amino acid sequences were screened for sharing across subjects and compared with published repertoires and the VDJdb database. TCRdb reworked the public reads: Q25 trimming with fastp, MiXCR clone assembly, productive beta chains retained. Here each entry gathers all rows of one CDR3 protein and keeps the most common genes and DNA. The V and J calls were not made by the authors but by TCRdb's processing. Here the sample has some 200,000 distinct CDR3 sequences; around 32% occur a single time. The top ten clonotypes cover around 1.1% of the sample.

TCR repertoires of sorted CD4+ and CD8+ blood T cells from severe aplastic anemia patients and healthy subjects were deep-sequenced in the study. Ficoll-Paque density gradient centrifugation was used to isolate peripheral blood mononuclear cells. Before DNA extraction, CD4+ and CD8+ T cells were sorted with FACS or magnetic beads. The sequence is built from TRBV11-2 and TRBJ2-1; 7 matching bases give a weak D call of TRBD2. Specimen: sorted CD4+, CD8+, or CD8+CD57+ T cells (not recorded which) from PBMCs. This clonotype was obtained from a human donor in good health, serving as a control. The DNA sequence is given as TGTGCCAGCAGCTTAAGGGGGGGGGGCTCTAATGAGCAGTTCTTC. Protein translation: CASSLRGGGSNEQFF.